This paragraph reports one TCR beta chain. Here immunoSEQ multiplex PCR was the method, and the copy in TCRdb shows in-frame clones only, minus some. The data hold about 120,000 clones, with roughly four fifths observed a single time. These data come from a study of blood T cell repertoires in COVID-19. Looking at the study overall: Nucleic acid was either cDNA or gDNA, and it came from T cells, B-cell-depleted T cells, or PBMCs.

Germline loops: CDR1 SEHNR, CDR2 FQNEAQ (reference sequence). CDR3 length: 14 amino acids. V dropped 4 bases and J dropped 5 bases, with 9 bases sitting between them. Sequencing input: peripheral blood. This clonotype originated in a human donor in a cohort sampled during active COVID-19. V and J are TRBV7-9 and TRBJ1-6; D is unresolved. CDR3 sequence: CASSSLLNNSPLHF. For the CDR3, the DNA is TGTGCCAGCAGCTCGTTACTGAATAATTCACCCCTCCACTTT.